Presented here are 18 T cell receptor beta chains from one specimen sequenced in a study of beta chain features in type 1 diabetes. Reverse transcription of all isolated RNA meant that expressed TCRB transcripts were sequenced. The table came from immunoSEQ multiplex PCR; TCRdb's copy has only in-frame clones and leaves some out. Found here are about 140,000 clones, roughly 10% of them singletons; the top ten hold around 0.65%. The sequenced sample was central memory CD4+ T cells from blood. Receptors originate from a woman in her thirties or forties in good health.

The CDR3 region is CASRGAGAYEQYF. The CDR3 DNA follows: TGTGCCAGCAGGGGGGCAGGGGCCTACGAGCAGTACTTC. The V gene is TRBV6-1, the J gene TRBJ2-7; possible D gene TRBD1, 6 bases. V lost 6 bases and J lost 2, with 11 bases in between. The germline V gene has CDR1 MNHNS and CDR2 SASEGT. This CDR3 comprises 13 residues.

This clone has only a few counts. The rearrangement joins TRBV7-6 to TRBJ1-1; a weak D match, TRBD1 (6 bases). The germline CDR1 and CDR2 sequences are SGHVS and FNYEAQ. The CDR3 is 14 residues long. V was clipped by 0 bases and J by 5 bases, with 10 bases between them. The chain's CDR3 is CASSLAGGLTEAFF. The CDR3 nucleotides read TGTGCCAGCAGCTTAGCGGGGGGGCTTACTGAAGCTTTCTTT.

The chain combines TRBV9 with TRBJ1-3; 7 bases match TRBD1. Germline CDR1 SGDLS, CDR2 YYNGEE. V lost 0 bases, J lost 0 bases, and 3 bases stayed unmatched. CDR3 size: 16 residues. The CDR3 sequence is CASSVADRVSGNTIYF. For the CDR3, the DNA is TGTGCCAGCAGCGTAGCAGACAGGGTCTCTGGAAACACCATATATTTT. Using reference TRBV9 and TRBJ1-3 for the parts outside the CDR3, the full variable domain is DSGVTQTPKHLITATGQRVTLRCSPRSGDLSVYWYQQSLDQGLQFLIQYYNGEERAKGNILERFSAQQFPDLHSELNLSSLELGDSALYFCASSVADRVSGNTIYFGEGSWLTVV.

As regards this clone: In the same sample, other DNA sequences code for this CDR3. The genes are TRBV14 and TRBJ1-6; 9 nucleotides align to TRBD1. The germline CDR1 and CDR2 sequences are SGHDN and FVKESK. The CDR3 spans 16 residues. V was pared by 1 base and J by 7 bases, with 5 bases of the junction left unmatched. The CDR3 here is CASSQGGTGRNSPLHF. For the CDR3, the DNA is TGTGCCAGCAGCCAAGGGGGGACAGGGAGAAATTCACCCCTCCACTTT. Complete variable domain (other parts from reference TRBV14 and TRBJ1-6): EAGVTQFPSHSVIEKGQTVTLRCDPISGHDNLYWYRRVMGKEIKFLLHFVKESKQDESGMPNNRFLAERTGGTYSTLKVQPAELEDSGVYFCASSQGGTGRNSPLHFGNGTRLTVT.

In its sample, this clone was seen a few times. V usage is TRBV6-6 and J usage is TRBJ2-5; 8 bases agree with TRBD1. Germline assignment: CDR1 MNHNY and CDR2 SVGAGI (reference sequence). The trim removed 6 bases at V and 2 bases at J, leaving 5 bases unmatched. The CDR3 sequence is 14 residues long. Here the CDR3 DNA reads TGTGCCAGCAGCCAGACAGGGGCTCAAGAGACCCAGTACTTC. This encodes CASSQTGAQETQYF.

This chain connects TRBV5-1 to TRBJ2-3, with a weak D call TRBD2 (5 bases). The CDR3 covers 15 residues. From germline, CDR1 is SGHRS and CDR2 YFSETQ. V shed 4 bases and J shed 2 bases, with 14 bases lying between them. The CDR3 spells CASSREGLATDTQYF. The CDR3 DNA is TGCGCCAGCAGCCGTGAGGGATTGGCCACAGATACGCAGTATTTT.

There are a few counts of this clone. The chain carries TRBV7-8 and TRBJ2-3; D perhaps matches TRBD2 (7 bases). This CDR3 contains 17 residues. The V gene lost 5 bases and the J gene lost 1 base, with 19 bases spanning the gap. From germline, CDR1 is SGHVS and CDR2 FQNEAQ. CDR3: CASSHQEWGGGTDTQYF. The CDR3 DNA is TGTGCCAGCAGCCACCAAGAATGGGGGGGCGGCACAGATACGCAGTATTTT. The complete variable domain, with remaining parts taken from reference TRBV7-8 and TRBJ2-3, reads GAGVSQSPRYKVAKRGQDVALRCDPISGHVSLFWYQQALGQGPEFLTYFQNEAQLDKSGLPSDRFFAERPEGSVSTLKIQRTQQEDSAVYLCASSHQEWGGGTDTQYFGPGTRLTVL.

This clone occurred a few times. V usage is TRBV6-1 and J usage is TRBJ2-7; D perhaps matches TRBD2 (7 bases). The CDR3 extends over 19 amino acids. Trimming cost V 0 bases and J 9 bases, with 30 bases left between them. Germline CDR1 and CDR2: MNHNS and SASEGT. CDR3 DNA: TGTGCCAGCAGTGAAGCTACTCCGGACGGGGGAGGGTTAAAGGGGGTGCAGTACTTC. Protein: CASSEATPDGGGLKGVQYF.

V and J are TRBV5-1 and TRBJ1-2; 8 bases are shared with TRBD1. Germline V gene data show CDR1 as SGHRS and CDR2 as YFSETQ. V shed 1 base, J shed 6 bases, and the junction held 8 bases outside the gene matches. The CDR3 totals 15 residues. CDR3 sequence reads: CASSLITGGRDGYTF. CDR3 bases: TGCGCCAGCAGCTTGATCACAGGGGGTCGAGATGGCTACACCTTC.

The chain combines TRBV6-1 with TRBJ2-3; D gene ambiguous. Trimming pared 1 base from V and 6 bases from J, leaving 5 bases between. This CDR3 is built from 12 residues. Germline V gene data show CDR1 as MNHNS and CDR2 as SASEGT. The CDR3 is CASSEGADTQYF. In DNA, the CDR3 is TGTGCCAGCAGTGAAGGCGCTGATACGCAGTATTTT.

A few counts support this clone. The genes are TRBV5-6 and TRBJ2-2; 15 positions agree with TRBD2. CDR3 length equals 19 residues. Germline CDR1 SGHDT, CDR2 YYEEEE. The junction had 10 bases not matched to a gene; V was cut back by 3 bases and J by 4 bases. The CDR3 region is CASSSPGLAGGFGTGELFF. In nucleotides, the CDR3 is TGTGCCAGCAGCTCGCCGGGACTAGCGGGGGGTTTTGGCACCGGGGAGCTGTTTTTT.

In its sample, this clone was seen many times. The V call is TRBV7-2, the J call TRBJ1-2; no clear D gene. From germline, CDR1 is SGHTA and CDR2 FQGNSA. Trimming shortened V by 5 bases and J by 4 bases, and 8 bases separated the two germline ends. The CDR3 is made up of 12 amino acids. The chain's CDR3 is CASSPRSYGYTF. In DNA, the CDR3 is TGTGCCAGCAGCCCGCGTTCCTATGGCTACACCTTC.

The V and J genes are TRBV29-1 and TRBJ2-3; weak D call: TRBD1 (5 bases). Trimming pared 4 bases from V and 1 base from J, leaving 6 bases between. The CDR3 runs to 12 residues. Germline CDR1 and CDR2: SQVTM and ANQGSEA. CDR3 sequence reads: CSVGRGTDTQYF. The CDR3 nucleotides are TGCAGCGTTGGCAGGGGCACAGATACGCAGTATTTT.

The chain combines TRBV7-9 with TRBJ1-4; 8 bases line up with TRBD1. Germline V gene data show CDR1 as SEHNR and CDR2 as FQNEAQ (reference sequence). The CDR3 is 15 residues long. V shed 4 bases and J 7 bases; nucleotides not matched to a gene: 8. The CDR3 coding sequence is TGTGCCAGCAGCTCAACGGACAGGGCGCCTGAAAAACTGTTTTTT. This codes for CASSSTDRAPEKLFF.

A few counts support this clone. The rearrangement uses TRBV5-6 and TRBJ2-7; TRBD1 is a possible D gene (5 bases). Germline loops: CDR1 SGHDT, CDR2 YYEEEE. CDR3 length: 14 amino acids. Trimming took off 2 bases at V and 0 bases at J, with 9 bases between the two ends. CDR3 loop: CASSFSGRSYEQYF. CDR3 in DNA: TGTGCCAGCAGCTTTTCAGGGCGCTCCTACGAGCAGTACTTC.

This clone was picked up many times. This chain uses TRBV9 with TRBJ2-5, with 11 nucleotides matching TRBD2. Trimming cost V 0 bases and J 4 bases; bases outside gene matches: 2. This CDR3 spans 15 amino acids. CDR1 is SGDLS and CDR2 is YYNGEE in the germline V gene. The CDR3 DNA follows: TGTGCCAGCAGCGTAGCTAGCGGGGGGCCAGAGACCCAGTACTTC. Amino acid sequence: CASSVASGGPETQYF.

The gene calls are TRBV29-1 and TRBJ2-7; 11 bases line up with TRBD2. The CDR3 runs 18 residues. Germline V gene data show CDR1 as SQVTM and CDR2 as ANQGSEA. J was trimmed by 0 bases and V by 2 bases; bases with no gene match: 12. CDR3 loop: CSVESPSGGLSTSYEQYF. CDR3 nucleotides: TGCAGCGTTGAAAGCCCTAGCGGGGGGCTTTCTACCTCCTACGAGCAGTACTTC.

The chain uses TRBV29-1 and TRBJ2-3, with D perhaps matching TRBD1 (6 bases). Trimming took 1 base from V and 0 from J, leaving 17 bases between them. The germline V gene encodes CDR1 SQVTM and CDR2 ANQGSEA. CDR3 size: 17 residues. CDR3 sequence: CSVEGGGRGISTDTQYF. The CDR3 DNA follows: TGCAGCGTTGAAGGGGGTGGCAGGGGTATAAGCACAGATACGCAGTATTTT.